This T cell receptor beta chain was profiled in a study of memory CD4+ T cells and cytomegalovirus serostatus. Study background: This sample comes from healthy Belgian adults, about nine CMV seropositive, about 25 seronegative.

This clone turned up a few times. Its antigen is not known. Notes on the study in general: Median bootstrapped AUC for CMV status was around 0.95 originally, less than 0.93 US-trained.

The sort gate was single viable CD3+CD4+CD8-CD45RO+ cells for memory CD4+ T cells. Serostatus was set by detecting CMV pp150, pp28, p38, p52 IgG. CD4+ T cells were isolated by positive magnetic selection. The protocol was immunoSEQ multiplex PCR, while the TCRdb copy is restricted to in-frame clones and leaves out a portion. The table lists around 49,000 clones, around 78% of them singletons, with 0.5% to 0.7% in the top ten. Trimming took off 2 bases at V and 5 bases at J, with 14 bases between the two ends. The CDR3 loop spans 15 amino acids. Germline V lookup: CDR1 MNHEY, CDR2 SVGAGI. J is TRBJ2-3 and V is TRBV6-5, with D possibly TRBD1 on 6 matching bases. The TCR originated in an adult in good health and CMV-seronegative. Sample: memory CD4+ T cells from blood. Here the CDR3 DNA reads TGTGCCAGCAGTTACCAAGCGACAGGAGGAGATACGCAGTATTTT. This sequence encodes CASSYQATGGDTQYF.